This T cell receptor (beta chain) was sequenced for a study of identical twins. Template switching created a universal primer site, and the cDNA included unique molecular identifiers. TCRdb used MiXCR to reprocess the 5' RACE reads, holding one entry per CDR3 protein. The repertoire holds approximately 670,000 distinct CDR3 sequences, with 5.5% to 6.5% as singletons. This clonotype occurred many times. The target antigen is unknown. This CDR3 has 15 amino acids. With 3 bases clipped from V and 5 bases from J, the junction kept 3 bases outside the gene matches. The germline V gene encodes CDR1 SGHTA and CDR2 FQGNSA. Study outcomes and limitations: Invariant MAIT and iNKT cells could partly confound zero-insertion analyses. Alpha sequences out of frame and shared by twins had excess low generation probability. Insertions ran lower in abundant cord blood beta clonotypes, though not in memory repertoires.

Specimen: naive T cells sorted from blood. This chain connects TRBV7-2 to TRBJ2-7; 14 nucleotides line up with TRBD2. The source is a man aged 18 to 29 in good health. CDR3 coding DNA: TGTGCCAGCAGCTTGGGACTAGCGGGAGCCGACGAGCAGTACTTC. It encodes CASSLGLAGADEQYF.